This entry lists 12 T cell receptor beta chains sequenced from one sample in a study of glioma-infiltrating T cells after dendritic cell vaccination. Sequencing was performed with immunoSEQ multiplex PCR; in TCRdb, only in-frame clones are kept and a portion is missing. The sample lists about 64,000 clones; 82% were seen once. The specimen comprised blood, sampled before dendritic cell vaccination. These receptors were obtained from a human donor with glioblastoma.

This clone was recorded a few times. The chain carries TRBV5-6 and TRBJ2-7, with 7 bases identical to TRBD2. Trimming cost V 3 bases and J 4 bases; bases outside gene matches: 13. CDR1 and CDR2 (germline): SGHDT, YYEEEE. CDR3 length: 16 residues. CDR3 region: CASSWINGGKKYEQYF. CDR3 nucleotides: TGTGCCAGCAGCTGGATTAACGGGGGGAAGAAATACGAGCAGTACTTC.

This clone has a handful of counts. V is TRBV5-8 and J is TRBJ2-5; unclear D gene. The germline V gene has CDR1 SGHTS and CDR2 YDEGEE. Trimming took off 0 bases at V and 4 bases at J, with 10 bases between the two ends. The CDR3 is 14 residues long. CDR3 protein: CASSLVNFRETQYF. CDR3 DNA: TGTGCCAGCAGCTTGGTGAACTTTCGAGAGACCCAGTACTTC.

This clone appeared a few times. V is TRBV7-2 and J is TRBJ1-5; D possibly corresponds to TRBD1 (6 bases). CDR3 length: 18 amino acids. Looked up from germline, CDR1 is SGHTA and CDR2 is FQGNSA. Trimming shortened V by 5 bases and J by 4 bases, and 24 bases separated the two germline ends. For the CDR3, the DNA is TGTGCCAGCAGCCCGGACAGTTCCCGAGGCTTCCTAAATCAGCCCCAGCATTTT. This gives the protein CASSPDSSRGFLNQPQHF.

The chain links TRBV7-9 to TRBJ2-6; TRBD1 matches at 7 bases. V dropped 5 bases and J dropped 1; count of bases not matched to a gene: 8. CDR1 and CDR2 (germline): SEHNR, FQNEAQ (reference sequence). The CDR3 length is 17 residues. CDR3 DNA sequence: TGTGCCAGCAGCCTAACAGGGGTGGGGTCTGGGGCCAACGTCCTGACTTTC. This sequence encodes CASSLTGVGSGANVLTF. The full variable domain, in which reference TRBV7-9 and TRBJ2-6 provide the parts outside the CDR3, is DTGVSQNPRHKITKRGQNVTFRCDPISEHNRLYWYRQTLGQGPEFLTYFQNEAQLEKSRLLSDRFSAERPKGSFSTLEIQRTEQGDSAMYLCASSLTGVGSGANVLTFGAGSRLTVL.

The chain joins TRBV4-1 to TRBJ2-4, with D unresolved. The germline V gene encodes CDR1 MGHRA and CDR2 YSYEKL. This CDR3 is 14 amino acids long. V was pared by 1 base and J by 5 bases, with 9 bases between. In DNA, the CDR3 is TGCGCCAGCAGCCAAGCAAACAGCCAAAACATTCAGTACTTC. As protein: CASSQANSQNIQYF.

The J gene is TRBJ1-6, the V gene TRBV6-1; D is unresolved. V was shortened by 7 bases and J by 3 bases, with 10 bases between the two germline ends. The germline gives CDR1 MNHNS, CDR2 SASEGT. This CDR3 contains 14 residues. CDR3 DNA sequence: TGTGCCAGCACCCCGAGTGGCTATAATTCACCCCTCCACTTT. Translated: CASTPSGYNSPLHF.

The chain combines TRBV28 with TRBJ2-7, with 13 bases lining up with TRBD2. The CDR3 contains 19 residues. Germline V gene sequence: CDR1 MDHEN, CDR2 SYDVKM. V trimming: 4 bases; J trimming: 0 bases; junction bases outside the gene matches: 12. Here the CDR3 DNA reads TGTGCCAGCAGTTATGGACTAGCGGGGGCCTCGACTAGCTCCTACGAGCAGTACTTC. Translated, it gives CASSYGLAGASTSSYEQYF.

CDR3 region: CASSLGTGQPQHF. As DNA, the CDR3 is TGTGCCAGCAGCTTAGGGACAGGCCAGCCCCAGCATTTT. This chain joins TRBV7-2 and TRBJ1-5; the match to TRBD1 covers 7 bases. V shed 1 base and J 7 bases; nucleotides not matched to a gene: 1. CDR3 length: 13 amino acids. Germline assignment: CDR1 SGHTA and CDR2 FQGNSA.

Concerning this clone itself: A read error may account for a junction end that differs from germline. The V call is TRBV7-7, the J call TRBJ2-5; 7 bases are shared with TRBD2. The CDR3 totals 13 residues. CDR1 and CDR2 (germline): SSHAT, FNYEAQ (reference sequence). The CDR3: CASSRGLEETQYF. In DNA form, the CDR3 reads TGTGCTAGCAGCCGCGGACTAGAAGAGACCCAGTACTTC.

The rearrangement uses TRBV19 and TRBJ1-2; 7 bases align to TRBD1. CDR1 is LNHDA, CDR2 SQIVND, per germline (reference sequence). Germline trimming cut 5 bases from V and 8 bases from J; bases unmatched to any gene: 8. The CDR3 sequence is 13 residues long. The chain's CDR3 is CASSEQGTGGYTF. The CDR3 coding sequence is TGTGCCAGTAGTGAACAGGGGACGGGGGGCTACACCTTC.

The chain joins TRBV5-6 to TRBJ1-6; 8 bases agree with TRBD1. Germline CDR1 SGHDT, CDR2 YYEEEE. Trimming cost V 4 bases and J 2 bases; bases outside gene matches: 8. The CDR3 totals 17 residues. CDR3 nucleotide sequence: TGTGCCAGCAGCGGGGCAGGGGGCGGCACCTATAATTCACCCCTCCACTTT. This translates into CASSGAGGGTYNSPLHF.

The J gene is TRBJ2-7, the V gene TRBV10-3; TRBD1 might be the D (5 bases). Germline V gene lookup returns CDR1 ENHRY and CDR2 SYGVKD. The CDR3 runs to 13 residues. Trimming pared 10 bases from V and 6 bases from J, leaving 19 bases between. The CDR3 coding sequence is TGTGCCACCATCGACAGTTTAACGGTCGAGCAGTACTTC. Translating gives CATIDSLTVEQYF.